This passage covers 16 T cell receptor beta chains from one sample sequenced in a study of blood T cell repertoires in COVID-19. Generated by immunoSEQ multiplex PCR, the TCRdb table keeps only in-frame clones and is missing some. Of fewer than 200,000 clones in the sample, around 80% are singletons; the top ten hold 17%. Sequencing was performed on PBMCs or T cells enriched from blood (not recorded which). The receptors were sampled from a woman aged 50 to 60 who had recovered from COVID-19.

The V and J genes are TRBV5-1 and TRBJ2-5, with 7 positions matching TRBD1. The CDR3 totals 14 residues. The trim removed 4 bases at V and 5 bases at J, leaving 8 bases unmatched. In germline, CDR1 is SGHRS, CDR2 YFSETQ. CDR3: CASSKDRAVETQYF. The DNA of the CDR3 is TGCGCCAGCAGCAAAGACAGGGCGGTGGAGACCCAGTACTTC.

The gene calls are TRBV29-1 and TRBJ2-7; 8 bases map to TRBD2. Germline V gives CDR1 SQVTM, CDR2 ANQGSEA. Unmatched junction bases numbered 1, after V lost 3 bases and J lost 3 bases. This CDR3 has 12 residues. The CDR3 sequence is CSVDGGGYEQYF. The DNA for the CDR3 is TGCAGCGTTGACGGGGGGGGCTACGAGCAGTACTTC.

Only a few counts were recorded for this clone. The chain carries TRBV16 and TRBJ1-3, with unresolved D. The germline CDR1 and CDR2 sequences are KGHSY and FQNENV. The CDR3 sequence is 16 residues long. V was clipped by 1 base and J by 4 bases, with 14 bases between them. The CDR3 here is CASSQYRTVRGNTIYF. DNA for the CDR3: TGTGCCAGCAGCCAATACCGGACTGTGAGGGGAAACACCATATATTTT.

CDR3 DNA: TGTGCCAGCAGCCCGCCGGGGAGGAGTCAGGCAGATACGCAGTATTTT. Translating it yields CASSPPGRSQADTQYF. The chain employs TRBV7-2 and TRBJ2-3; weak D call: TRBD2 (6 bases). The length of the CDR3 is 16 residues. The germline V and J ends were trimmed by 5 bases and 4 bases, with 19 bases remaining between them. Germline V gene sequence: CDR1 SGHTA, CDR2 FQGNSA.

The gene calls are TRBV24-1 and TRBJ1-4; tentative D call: TRBD1 (5 bases). CDR1 is KGHDR, CDR2 SFDVKD, per germline. The CDR3 length is 15 residues. Deletions cut 5 bases from V and 8 bases from J, with 17 bases between. This CDR3 reads CATSVGGTGGEKLFF. CDR3 nucleotide sequence: TGTGCCACCAGTGTTGGTGGGACTGGAGGGGAAAAACTGTTTTTT.

The rearrangement links TRBV27 to TRBJ2-7; TRBD1 agrees at 8 bases. Germline lookup yields CDR1 MNHEY and CDR2 SMNVEV (reference sequence). The V gene end was trimmed by 6 bases and the J gene end by 0 bases; junction bases not matched to a gene: 10. The CDR3 length is 16 residues. CDR3 sequence reads: CASRTKAGGNSYEQYF. The CDR3, as DNA: TGTGCCAGCAGAACCAAGGCAGGGGGCAACTCCTACGAGCAGTACTTC.

This chain connects TRBV6-2 or TRBV6-3 to TRBJ2-3; TRBD2 agrees at 7 bases. CDR1 MNHEY and CDR2 SVGEGT come from the germline V gene. The length of the CDR3 is 17 residues. V was pared by 2 bases and J by 0 bases, with 8 bases of the junction left unmatched. CDR3 protein: CASSYPAREVSTDTQYF. The CDR3 DNA sequence: TGTGCCAGCAGTTACCCCGCCCGGGAGGTTAGCACAGATACGCAGTATTTT.

DNA for the CDR3: TGTGCCAGCAGCTTCCAGACAGACCTCTCTGGAAACACCATATATTTT. This encodes CASSFQTDLSGNTIYF. V and J are TRBV9 and TRBJ1-3; tentative D call: TRBD1 (5 bases). Germline CDR1 SGDLS, CDR2 YYNGEE. The CDR3 is made up of 16 amino acids. Trimming left V 4 bases short and J 0 bases short, with 14 bases between.

J is TRBJ2-5 and V is TRBV11-2, with D perhaps TRBD1 (6 bases). The germline gives CDR1 SGHAT, CDR2 FQNNGV. This CDR3 spans 11 amino acids. The V end lost 5 bases, the J end lost 5 bases, and 6 bases lay between the germline ends. The CDR3, as DNA: TGTGCCAGCAGCACAGGGGAGACCCAGTACTTC. The encoded protein is CASSTGETQYF.

The gene calls are TRBV3-1 (or the pseudogene TRBV3-2) and TRBJ1-3, with D unresolved. The germline V gene has CDR1 LGHDT and CDR2 YNNKEL (reference sequence). V lost 1 base and J lost 2, with 12 bases in between. CDR3 size: 16 residues. CDR3: CASSQGYRPPGNTIYF. The CDR3 DNA reads TGTGCCAGCAGCCAAGGTTACAGACCTCCTGGAAACACCATATATTTT.

At least ten counts were recorded for this clone. The rearrangement joins TRBV11-3 to TRBJ1-4, with TRBD1 as a possible D gene (6 bases). This CDR3 is built from 13 residues. V lost 8 bases to trimming and J lost 5 bases, with 12 bases between them. Per germline, CDR1 SGHNT and CDR2 YENEEA. CDR3 protein: CASSTGPNEKLFF. The CDR3 DNA is TGTGCCAGCTCGACAGGACCGAATGAAAAACTGTTTTTT.

Regarding this clone: The sample carries other DNA sequences with the same CDR3. The gene calls are TRBV19 and TRBJ1-5; TRBD1 aligns across 7 bases. The junction had 2 bases not matched to a gene; V was cut back by 3 bases and J by 6 bases. The CDR3 totals 13 residues. The germline V gene has CDR1 LNHDA and CDR2 SQIVND (reference sequence). The CDR3 DNA reads TGTGCCAGTAGTATCGACAGGGTTCAGCCCCAGCATTTT. Translating gives CASSIDRVQPQHF. The variable domain in full, with the rest retrieved from reference TRBV19 and TRBJ1-5, is DGGITQSPKYLFRKEGQNVTLSCEQNLNHDAMYWYRQDPGQGLRLIYYSQIVNDFQKGDIAEGYSVSREKKESFPLTVTSAQKNPTAFYLCASSIDRVQPQHFGDGTRLSIL.

V and J are TRBV20-1 and TRBJ1-1; TRBD1 is a possible D gene (5 bases). This CDR3 spans 11 amino acids. Germline V gene lookup returns CDR1 DFQATT and CDR2 SNEGSKA (reference sequence). Trimming left V 3 bases short and J 10 bases short, with 12 bases between. Here the CDR3 reads CSARGGSGAFF. The CDR3, as DNA: TGCAGTGCTAGGGGGGGATCTGGAGCTTTCTTT.

The chain has TRBV5-5 and TRBJ1-5; 11 nucleotides match TRBD1. Looked up from germline, CDR1 is SGHKS and CDR2 is YYEKEE (reference sequence). J was trimmed by 5 bases and V by 4 bases; bases with no gene match: 8. The CDR3 consists of 16 residues. DNA for the CDR3: TGTGCCAGCAGCCTGGGGGGGACAGGGGGATATCAGCCCCAGCATTTT. Translation: CASSLGGTGGYQPQHF.

This chain joins TRBV6-5 and TRBJ2-1; D is possibly TRBD2 (6 bases). The CDR3 totals 15 residues. The germline V gene has CDR1 MNHEY and CDR2 SVGAGI. V lost 5 bases and J lost 5, with 16 bases in between. The DNA for the CDR3 is TGTGCCAGCAGTCAATACCCGGGACTCAACAATGAGCAGTTCTTC. Translation: CASSQYPGLNNEQFF.

This chain links TRBV7-2 with TRBJ2-1; 15 bases map to TRBD2. V dropped 5 bases and J dropped 7; count of bases not matched to a gene: 3. The CDR3 consists of 15 residues. Germline-derived CDR1 and CDR2 are SGHTA and FQGNSA. CDR3 in amino acids: CASSIGLAGGNEQFF. CDR3 DNA sequence: TGTGCCAGCAGCATAGGACTAGCGGGGGGGAATGAGCAGTTCTTC.